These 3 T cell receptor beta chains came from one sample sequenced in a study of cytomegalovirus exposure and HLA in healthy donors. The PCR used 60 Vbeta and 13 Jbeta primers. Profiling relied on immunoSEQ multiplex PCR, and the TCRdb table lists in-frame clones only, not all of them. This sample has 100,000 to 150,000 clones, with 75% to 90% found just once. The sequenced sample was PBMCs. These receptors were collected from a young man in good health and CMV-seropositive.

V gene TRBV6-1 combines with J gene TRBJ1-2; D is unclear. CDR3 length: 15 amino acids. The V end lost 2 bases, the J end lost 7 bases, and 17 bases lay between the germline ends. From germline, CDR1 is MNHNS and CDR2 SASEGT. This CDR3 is CASSEYNGREGGYTF. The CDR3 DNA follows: TGTGCCAGCAGTGAATATAACGGCAGAGAGGGTGGCTACACCTTC.

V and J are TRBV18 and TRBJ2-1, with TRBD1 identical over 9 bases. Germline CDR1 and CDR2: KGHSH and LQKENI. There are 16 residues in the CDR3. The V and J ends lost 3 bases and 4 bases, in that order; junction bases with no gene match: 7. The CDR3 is CASSPTGTGTYNEQFF. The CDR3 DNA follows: TGTGCCAGCTCACCGACCGGGACAGGGACATACAATGAGCAGTTCTTC.

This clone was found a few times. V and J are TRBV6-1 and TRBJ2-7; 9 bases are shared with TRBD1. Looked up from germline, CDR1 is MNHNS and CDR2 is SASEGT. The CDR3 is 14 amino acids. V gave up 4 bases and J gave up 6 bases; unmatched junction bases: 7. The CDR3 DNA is TGTGCCAGCAGTGGTCACAGGGACAGGGTCGAGCAGTACTTC. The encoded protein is CASSGHRDRVEQYF.